The 27 T cell receptor beta chains presented below share a single source sample, sequenced in a study of cytomegalovirus exposure and HLA in healthy donors (dated by TCRdb to between 2016 and 2019). The receptor library was made with the immunoSEQ multiplex PCR assay. The multiplex PCR relied on a mix of 60 forward primers for TCR Vbeta segments and 13 reverse primers for TCR Jbeta segments. Held by TCRdb, this immuneACCESS table contains in-frame sequences only and omits some clones. Under half of the omission traces to an unresolved V gene where checked; the cause of the rest is unknown. The sample includes 99,000 or so clones, with about 83% observed a single time. The ten largest clones take up approximately 4% of the sample. Sequenced sample: PBMCs. These receptors were obtained from a female donor in good health and CMV-seropositive.

This clone was seen only a few times. This chain connects TRBV7-9 to TRBJ1-4; D perhaps matches TRBD1 (6 bases). Germline V gene data show CDR1 as SEHNR and CDR2 as FQNEAQ (reference sequence). Trimming removed 6 bases at V and 10 bases at J, with 12 bases between. The length of the CDR3 is 12 residues. CDR3 region: CASSSRGGKLFF. As DNA, the CDR3 is TGTGCCAGCAGTTCAAGGGGGGGAAAACTGTTTTTT.

Only one count was recorded for this clone. The chain couples TRBV5-1 to TRBJ2-1; 8 bases agree with TRBD2. Germline CDR1 is SGHRS and CDR2 is YFSETQ. After removal of 0 bases from V and 4 bases from J, the junction contained 3 bases not matched to a gene. This CDR3 comprises 15 residues. CDR3 amino acids: CASSLVAGTYNEQFF. The CDR3 coding sequence is TGCGCCAGCAGCTTGGTAGCGGGAACATACAATGAGCAGTTCTTC.

The chain links TRBV5-1 to TRBJ2-7; TRBD1 matches at 7 bases. The trim removed 4 bases at V and 2 bases at J, leaving 6 bases unmatched. The CDR3 spans 14 residues. Germline assignment: CDR1 SGHRS and CDR2 YFSETQ. The CDR3, as DNA: TGCGCCAGCAGCAAAGGGGGCAGCCCCTACGAGCAGTACTTC. Translating it yields CASSKGGSPYEQYF.

This chain links TRBV6-1 with TRBJ1-2; D gene unclear. V was cut by 4 bases and J by 3 bases, with 12 bases left in between. CDR3 length: 14 residues. CDR1 and CDR2 from the germline V gene are MNHNS and SASEGT. The chain's CDR3 is CASSAYSLDYGYTF. The CDR3 DNA reads as TGTGCCAGCAGTGCCTACAGTTTAGACTATGGCTACACCTTC.

The V and J genes are TRBV28 and TRBJ1-2; D unclear. Trimming removed 2 bases from V and 0 bases from J, with 13 bases in between. This CDR3 has 16 amino acids. The V gene's germline CDR1 is MDHEN and CDR2 SYDVKM. The chain's CDR3 is CASSLSARNPNYGYTF. The DNA of the CDR3 is TGTGCCAGCAGTTTAAGTGCCAGAAACCCTAACTATGGCTACACCTTC.

The J gene is TRBJ1-1, the V gene TRBV4-2, with D possibly TRBD1 on 6 matching bases. This CDR3 is built from 16 residues. Germline CDR1 and CDR2: LGHNA and YNFKEQ. The ends were cut back, 6 bases at V and 2 bases at J, with 19 bases in the middle. The CDR3 sequence: CASSFLAGTLNTEAFF. The CDR3 region has the DNA TGTGCCAGCAGTTTCTTGGCCGGGACACTAAACACTGAAGCTTTCTTT.

This rearrangement joins TRBV5-4 to TRBJ2-7; tentative D call: TRBD1 (6 bases). Germline V lookup: CDR1 SGHNT, CDR2 YYREEE (reference sequence). Trimming cost V 0 bases and J 2 bases, with 15 bases left between them. This CDR3 has 16 residues. CDR3 protein: CASSLGVTGFPYEQYF. The CDR3 DNA is TGTGCCAGCAGCTTGGGGGTTACAGGGTTCCCCTACGAGCAGTACTTC. The full variable domain, completed using reference TRBV5-4 and TRBJ2-7, is ETGVTQSPTHLIKTRGQQVTLRCSSQSGHNTVSWYQQALGQGPQFIFQYYREEENGRGNFPPRFSGLQFPNYSSELNVNALELDDSALYLCASSLGVTGFPYEQYFGPGTRLTVT.

The chain couples TRBV7-9 to TRBJ1-2, with D unclear. The CDR3 runs to 15 residues. V was trimmed by 6 bases and J by 3 bases, leaving 17 bases between them. Germline V gene sequence: CDR1 SEHNR, CDR2 FQNEAQ (reference sequence). The CDR3 sequence: CASRAESGYHYGYTF. The CDR3 nucleotides read TGTGCCAGCAGGGCGGAGTCGGGTTATCACTATGGCTACACCTTC.

A few counts support this clone. An end of the junction differs from the germline gene, which may be a read error. This chain connects TRBV10-1 to TRBJ2-7; possible D gene TRBD2, 6 bases. In germline, CDR1 is WNHNN, CDR2 SYGVQD (reference sequence). This CDR3 is built from 11 residues. DNA for the CDR3: TGCGCCAGCAGTGGACCGGGAGTAATGGACTTC. Translated: CASSGPGVMDF.

This clone has more than one count but fewer than ten. The V and J genes are TRBV5-6 and TRBJ1-2, with D possibly matching TRBD1 (6 bases). Germline CDR1 SGHDT, CDR2 YYEEEE. The CDR3 length is 15 residues. Trimming removed 0 bases at V and 2 bases at J, with 11 bases between. In DNA form, the CDR3 reads TGTGCCAGCAGCTTGGCCGGCAGGGGCAACTATGGCTACACCTTC. This gives the protein CASSLAGRGNYGYTF.

Points on this clone: At the DNA level, this CDR3 is encoded by other sequences in the same sample as well. The chain couples TRBV4-1 to TRBJ1-5; a possible D gene is TRBD1 (5 bases). The CDR3 length is 15 residues. Looked up from germline, CDR1 is MGHRA and CDR2 is YSYEKL. Trimming took off 1 base at V and 0 bases at J, with 7 bases between the two ends. CDR3 sequence reads: CASSQGQNSNQPQHF. CDR3 DNA: TGCGCCAGCAGCCAAGGACAGAATAGCAATCAGCCCCAGCATTTT.

CDR3 in DNA: TGCGCCAGCAGCTTGGGGAGCGGGACCAACACCCCCGGTGTAGAGACCCAGTACTTC. Translated: CASSLGSGTNTPGVETQYF. The V and J genes are TRBV5-1 and TRBJ2-5; 7 positions match TRBD2. The germline CDR1 and CDR2 sequences are SGHRS and YFSETQ. The CDR3 is made up of 19 amino acids. The J segment lost 4 bases and the V segment lost 0 bases, leaving 18 bases of the junction unmatched.

In the case of this clone: Other DNA sequences of this sample code for an identical CDR3. This chain joins TRBV19 and TRBJ1-2; 8 nucleotides match TRBD1. CDR3 length equals 14 residues. Germline CDR1 reads LNHDA; CDR2 reads SQIVND (reference sequence). Germline trimming cut 5 bases from V and 2 bases from J; bases unmatched to any gene: 4. The CDR3 bases are TGTGCCAGTAGTCTTGGACAGGGAAACTATGGCTACACCTTC. It encodes CASSLGQGNYGYTF.

This clone was detected a few times. The chain couples TRBV5-1 to TRBJ1-6; weak D call: TRBD1 (6 bases). Trimming cost V 4 bases and J 8 bases, with 19 bases left between them. Germline V gene sequence: CDR1 SGHRS, CDR2 YFSETQ. The CDR3 consists of 16 residues. The CDR3 protein is CASSARPPSGDSPLHF. The CDR3 nucleotides are TGCGCCAGCAGCGCTCGTCCTCCTTCAGGGGATTCACCCCTCCACTTT.

The V gene is TRBV7-3, the J gene TRBJ2-1, with unresolved D. This CDR3 is 12 amino acids long. Trimming shortened V by 5 bases and J by 9 bases, and 11 bases separated the two germline ends. In germline, CDR1 is SGHTA, CDR2 FQGTGA. Here the CDR3 DNA reads TGTGCCAGCAGCCGAACCGGTGGTGAGCAGTTCTTC. This encodes CASSRTGGEQFF.

V and J are TRBV5-7 and TRBJ2-4, with D possibly TRBD2 on 5 matching bases. TRBV5-7 is identified as an open reading frame with a role that is uncertain. CDR3 length: 14 amino acids. Trimming stripped 2 bases from V and 5 bases from J, with 11 bases between. The CDR3 DNA reads TGTGCCAGCAGCTTAGGGTTGGAGGAAAACATTCAGTACTTC. This sequence encodes CASSLGLEENIQYF.

The V call is TRBV5-1, the J call TRBJ2-3; 10 nucleotides line up with TRBD2. This CDR3 has 16 amino acids. The trim removed 4 bases at V and 6 bases at J, leaving 11 bases unmatched. Germline V lookup: CDR1 SGHRS, CDR2 YFSETQ. The CDR3 spells CASSQLAGLSTDTQYF. The CDR3 DNA is TGCGCCAGCAGCCAACTAGCGGGACTCAGTACCGATACGCAGTATTTT.

This chain connects TRBV4-1 to TRBJ2-1, with TRBD2 matching 11 bases. Germline V lookup: CDR1 MGHRA, CDR2 YSYEKL. V trimming: 0 bases; J trimming: 5 bases; junction bases outside the gene matches: 6. The CDR3 has 17 residues. CDR3 DNA: TGCGCCAGCAGCCAAGATCGAACTAGCGGGAGTGACAATGAGCAGTTCTTC. It yields the protein CASSQDRTSGSDNEQFF.

The chain has TRBV7-9 and TRBJ1-4; tentative D call: TRBD1 (6 bases). CDR3 length equals 14 residues. The V gene's germline CDR1 is SEHNR and CDR2 FQNEAQ (reference sequence). V shed 6 bases and J shed 8 bases, with 16 bases lying between them. CDR3 protein: CASSYTGREEKLFF. CDR3 nucleotides: TGTGCCAGCAGTTATACAGGGAGAGAAGAAAAACTGTTTTTT.

The V gene is TRBV4-2, the J gene TRBJ2-1; perhaps TRBD1 as D (7 bases). Germline values: CDR1 LGHNA, CDR2 YNFKEQ. Trimming left V 4 bases short and J 0 bases short, with 16 bases between. This CDR3 region has 17 residues. The CDR3 here is CASSPDSGGSSYNEQFF. DNA of the CDR3: TGTGCCAGCAGCCCAGATTCAGGGGGGAGCTCCTACAATGAGCAGTTCTTC.

This clone was recorded once. The gene calls are TRBV5-1 and TRBJ1-1; D ambiguous. CDR3 length: 16 residues. CDR1 and CDR2 (germline): SGHRS, YFSETQ. With 7 bases removed from V and 0 bases from J, the gap between germline ends came to 19 bases. The DNA for the CDR3 is TGCGCCAGCGGTATCGGCGGCGGACTCATGAACACTGAAGCTTTCTTT. Its protein is CASGIGGGLMNTEAFF.

The chain is built from TRBV7-9 and TRBJ1-2; no clear D. The germline gives CDR1 SEHNR, CDR2 FQNEAQ (reference sequence). With 1 base removed from V and 13 bases from J, the gap between germline ends came to 7 bases. The CDR3 extends over 10 amino acids. The CDR3 sequence: CASSLGEVTF. CDR3 nucleotide sequence: TGTGCCAGCAGCTTAGGGGAGGTCACCTTC. Using reference TRBV7-9 and TRBJ1-2 for the parts outside the CDR3, the full variable domain is DTGVSQNPRHKITKRGQNVTFRCDPISEHNRLYWYRQTLGQGPEFLTYFQNEAQLEKSRLLSDRFSAERPKGSFSTLEIQRTEQGDSAMYLCASSLGEVTFGSGTRLTVV.

This clone appeared once. The genes are TRBV11-2 and TRBJ2-3, with TRBD1 identical over 7 bases. Trimming took 5 bases from V and 0 from J; bases not matched to a gene: 11. Germline V gene lookup returns CDR1 SGHAT and CDR2 FQNNGV. The CDR3 covers 17 residues. The CDR3 sequence: CASSRKRDSLSTDTQYF. The CDR3, as DNA: TGTGCCAGCAGCAGAAAACGGGACAGCCTTAGCACAGATACGCAGTATTTT.

This chain uses TRBV29-1 with TRBJ2-5; 9 bases are a match to TRBD2. Germline V gives CDR1 SQVTM, CDR2 ANQGSEA. CDR3 length equals 14 residues. The V segment lost 6 bases and the J segment 0 bases; nucleotides outside the gene matches: 5. The CDR3 protein is CSVGGTSNQETQYF. In DNA form, the CDR3 reads TGCAGCGTGGGCGGGACTAGCAACCAAGAGACCCAGTACTTC.

The chain recombines TRBV2 with TRBJ2-7, with D perhaps TRBD1 (5 bases). CDR1 and CDR2 from the germline V gene are SNHLY and FYNNEI. Trimming removed 5 bases at V and 0 bases at J, with 11 bases between. This CDR3 has 14 residues. CDR3: CASSKTTASYEQYF. DNA of the CDR3: TGTGCCAGCAGTAAAACGACAGCCTCCTACGAGCAGTACTTC.

This clone was picked up a small number of times. The CDR3 region has the DNA TGTGCCAGCAGTCCCCTCGAGACTGTAGTAAGGGGCTACACCTTC. Its protein is CASSPLETVVRGYTF. The chain recombines TRBV27 with TRBJ1-2; D gene uncertain. Per germline, CDR1 MNHEY and CDR2 SMNVEV (reference sequence). V was clipped by 5 bases and J by 8 bases, with 21 bases between them. The CDR3 extends over 15 amino acids.

This chain joins TRBV2 and TRBJ2-6; no definite D call. The germline gives CDR1 SNHLY, CDR2 FYNNEI. V lost 6 bases and J lost 0, with 6 bases in between. This CDR3 spans 14 amino acids. DNA for the CDR3: TGTGCCAGCAGATCCAGCTCTGGGGCCAACGTCCTGACTTTC. Translation: CASRSSSGANVLTF. Filled out from reference TRBV2 and TRBJ2-6, the complete variable domain reads EPEVTQTPSHQVTQMGQEVILRCVPISNHLYFYWYRQILGQKVEFLVSFYNNEISEKSEIFDDQFSVERPDGSNFTLKIRSTKLEDSAMYFCASRSSSGANVLTFGAGSRLTVL.